These 9 T cell receptor beta chains came from one sample sequenced in a study of blood T cell repertoires in COVID-19. TCRdb's copy holds only in-frame clones and misses some; the assay was immunoSEQ multiplex PCR. The sample includes some 400,000 clones, about 89% of them seen just once. The sequencing sample was made of PBMCs or T cells enriched from blood (not recorded which). Receptors were obtained from a woman in her thirties or forties who had been exposed to COVID-19.

Here the CDR3 reads CASSPREENIQYF. Here the CDR3 DNA reads TGTGCCAGCTCACCAAGGGAGGAAAACATTCAGTACTTC. The V and J genes are TRBV18 and TRBJ2-4; tentatively, D is TRBD2 (6 bases). Trimming took 2 bases from V and 5 from J, leaving 7 bases between them. Germline CDR1 is KGHSH and CDR2 is LQKENI. The CDR3 is 13 amino acids.

The chain employs TRBV2 and TRBJ2-4, with TRBD2 matching 7 bases. Germline trimming cut 6 bases from V and 1 base from J; bases unmatched to any gene: 3. The CDR3 spans 14 residues. CDR1 and CDR2 (germline): SNHLY, FYNNEI. The chain's CDR3 is CASRGGGAKNIQYF. CDR3 nucleotides: TGTGCCAGCAGGGGCGGGGGTGCCAAAAACATTCAGTACTTC.

The V gene is TRBV10-1, the J gene TRBJ2-1; D may be TRBD2 (7 bases). The CDR3 is 15 amino acids. Trimming removed 4 bases at V and 4 bases at J, with 14 bases between. Germline V gene data show CDR1 as WNHNN and CDR2 as SYGVQD (reference sequence). CDR3 bases: TGCGCCAGCAGTGTGGAGGGGGGGCCTTACAATGAGCAGTTCTTC. Translating gives CASSVEGGPYNEQFF.

The chain links TRBV5-5 to TRBJ1-1; D not certain. The CDR3 is 12 residues long. Per the germline V gene, CDR1 is SGHKS and CDR2 is YYEKEE (reference sequence). V was cut by 4 bases and J by 11 bases, with 15 bases left in between. The CDR3 nucleotides read TGTGCCAGCAGCGCTACAGTGAGCTCCGCTTTCTTT. This codes for CASSATVSSAFF.

The chain uses TRBV19 and TRBJ1-2, with D uncertain. The germline V gene has CDR1 LNHDA and CDR2 SQIVND (reference sequence). The length of the CDR3 is 12 residues. Trimming pared 7 bases from V and 6 bases from J, leaving 12 bases between. The CDR3 region has the DNA TGTGCCAGTAACAACCCCCCGAATGGCTACACCTTC. Translated: CASNNPPNGYTF. The whole variable domain, remainder taken from reference TRBV19 and TRBJ1-2, is DGGITQSPKYLFRKEGQNVTLSCEQNLNHDAMYWYRQDPGQGLRLIYYSQIVNDFQKGDIAEGYSVSREKKESFPLTVTSAQKNPTAFYLCASNNPPNGYTFGSGTRLTVV.

This clone was found a few times. This sequence joins TRBV19 and TRBJ2-2; a weak D match, TRBD1 (5 bases). In germline, CDR1 is LNHDA, CDR2 SQIVND (reference sequence). CDR3 length: 15 residues. Trimming removed 5 bases at V and 6 bases at J, with 16 bases between. The CDR3 reads CASSPRQTGPGELFF. Written as DNA, the CDR3 is TGTGCCAGTAGTCCTCGACAGACGGGTCCCGGGGAGCTGTTTTTT.

The V and J genes are TRBV6-6 and TRBJ1-2; no definite D call. The CDR3 consists of 17 residues. Trimming removed 5 bases from V and 8 bases from J, with 27 bases in between. CDR1 is MNHNY, CDR2 SVGAGI, per germline (reference sequence). CDR3 DNA sequence: TGTGCCAGCAGTCCTCTTCCCCGAGGGCGATTCCTGAACGGCTACACCTTC. Translation: CASSPLPRGRFLNGYTF.

This rearrangement joins TRBV7-9 to TRBJ2-7; 8 positions match TRBD2. J was trimmed by 0 bases and V by 4 bases; bases with no gene match: 5. This CDR3 region has 15 residues. Germline CDR1 is SEHNR and CDR2 is FQNEAQ (reference sequence). This chain's CDR3 is CASSWTSLSSYEQYF. The CDR3 DNA reads TGTGCCAGCAGCTGGACTAGCCTGAGCTCCTACGAGCAGTACTTC.

The chain employs TRBV7-9 and TRBJ1-3, with D unresolved. In germline, CDR1 is SEHNR, CDR2 FQNEAQ (reference sequence). The CDR3 length is 16 residues. Trimming stripped 2 bases from V and 0 bases from J, with 11 bases between. As DNA, the CDR3 is TGTGCCAGCAGCTTATTGGGCCGCAACTCTGGAAACACCATATATTTT. Encoded protein: CASSLLGRNSGNTIYF.